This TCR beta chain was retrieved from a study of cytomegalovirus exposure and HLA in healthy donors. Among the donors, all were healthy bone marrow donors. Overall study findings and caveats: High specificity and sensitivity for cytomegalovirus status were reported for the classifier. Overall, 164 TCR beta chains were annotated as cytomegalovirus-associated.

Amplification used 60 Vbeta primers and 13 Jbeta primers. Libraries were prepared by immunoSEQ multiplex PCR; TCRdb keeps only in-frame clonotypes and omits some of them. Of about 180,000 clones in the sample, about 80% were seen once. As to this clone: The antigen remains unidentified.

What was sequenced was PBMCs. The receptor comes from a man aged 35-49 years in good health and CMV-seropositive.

CDR3 DNA sequence: TGTGCCAGCAGCCTTGGGACTTTACAAGAGACCCAGTACTTC. As protein: CASSLGTLQETQYF. V gene TRBV6-5 combines with J gene TRBJ2-5; a possible D gene is TRBD2 (6 bases). Germline-derived CDR1 and CDR2 are MNHEY and SVGAGI. The CDR3 spans 14 residues. The V end lost 6 bases, the J end lost 2 bases, and 13 bases lay between the germline ends.